This passage covers 26 T cell receptor beta chains from one sample sequenced in a study of OX40 agonist ivuxolimab in advanced cancers. Assay: immunoSEQ multiplex PCR; the TCRdb copy retains only in-frame clones and omits some. Of 40,000 to 55,000 clones detected, around 90% appear once; the ten largest clones hold 3.4%. Sequencing was performed on CD4+ or CD8+ T cells sorted from blood, taken in a trial of the OX40 agonist ivuxolimab. The receptors shown here come from an adult with an advanced solid tumor such as melanoma, head and neck, liver or kidney cancer.

V is TRBV19 and J is TRBJ2-1, with D perhaps matching TRBD1 (5 bases). From germline, CDR1 is LNHDA and CDR2 SQIVND (reference sequence). The CDR3 length is 14 residues. Between the trimmed V and J ends, which lost 5 bases and 1 base, there was a span of 9 bases. The CDR3 DNA sequence: TGTGCCAGTAGTCCAGGGTTGTCCTACAATGAGCAGTTCTTC. It yields the protein CASSPGLSYNEQFF.

The gene calls are TRBV6-5 and TRBJ2-1; 8 bases are a match to TRBD1. Looked up from germline, CDR1 is MNHEY and CDR2 is SVGAGI. This CDR3 contains 14 residues. V lost 7 bases, J lost 4 bases, and 6 bases stayed unmatched. CDR3 loop: CASKPGGAYNEQFF. For the CDR3, the DNA is TGTGCCAGCAAACCAGGGGGCGCTTACAATGAGCAGTTCTTC.

The V gene is TRBV27, the J gene TRBJ2-1; tentatively, D is TRBD1 or TRBD2 (5 bases each). The germline CDR1 and CDR2 sequences are MNHEY and SMNVEV (reference sequence). This CDR3 has 12 amino acids. V was shortened by 5 bases and J by 15 bases, with 17 bases between the two germline ends. The CDR3 is CASSPRDGGGFF. CDR3 DNA sequence: TGTGCCAGCAGTCCCCGGGACGGCGGAGGGTTCTTC.

V usage is TRBV7-2 and J usage is TRBJ2-6, with 7 bases matching TRBD1. This CDR3 is built from 16 residues. V lost 5 bases, J lost 3 bases, and 7 bases stayed unmatched. From germline, CDR1 is SGHTA and CDR2 FQGNSA. The CDR3 nucleotides are TGTGCCAGCAGCCCCCGACAGGGTTTTGGGGCCAACGTCCTGACTTTC. Protein sequence: CASSPRQGFGANVLTF.

This chain joins TRBV28 and TRBJ1-1, with D tentatively TRBD1 (6 bases). V shed 5 bases and J shed 11 bases, with 24 bases lying between them. The germline V gene has CDR1 MDHEN and CDR2 SYDVKM. The CDR3 is 15 amino acids. CDR3 protein: CASSLPNFQGREAFF. The CDR3 coding sequence is TGTGCCAGCAGTCTGCCCAACTTCCAGGGGCGAGAGGCTTTCTTT.

This chain uses TRBV14 with TRBJ1-2; D is perhaps TRBD1 (5 bases). In germline, CDR1 is SGHDN, CDR2 FVKESK. V was pared by 3 bases and J by 8 bases, with 13 bases between. The CDR3 covers 13 residues. In DNA form, the CDR3 reads TGTGCCAGCAGCCAGGGGGACTTTCAAGGCTACACCTTC. This translates into CASSQGDFQGYTF.

The chain carries TRBV9 and TRBJ1-1; TRBD1 agrees at 8 bases. Germline V gene sequence: CDR1 SGDLS, CDR2 YYNGEE. This CDR3 spans 14 amino acids. Trimming cost V 3 bases and J 4 bases; bases outside gene matches: 5. CDR3 in DNA: TGTGCCAGCAGCGCGTCAGGGGGCCGCACTGAAGCTTTCTTT. Protein product: CASSASGGRTEAFF.

The chain recombines TRBV28 with TRBJ2-5; TRBD2 is a possible D gene (6 bases). V lost 5 bases and J 2 bases, leaving 21 bases between the germline ends. This CDR3 spans 17 amino acids. Looked up from germline, CDR1 is MDHEN and CDR2 is SYDVKM. The CDR3 DNA reads as TGTGCCAGCAGTGGGCGCCTGGCGACTAGAAGGCAAGAGACCCAGTACTTC. Its translation is CASSGRLATRRQETQYF.

The gene calls are TRBV9 and TRBJ2-2, with D hard to call. Germline values: CDR1 SGDLS, CDR2 YYNGEE. The CDR3 is 14 amino acids. The ends were cut back, 4 bases at V and 5 bases at J, with 12 bases in the middle. The chain's CDR3 is CASSLRAETGELFF. DNA for the CDR3: TGTGCCAGCAGCTTACGTGCCGAAACCGGGGAGCTGTTTTTT.

The chain links TRBV6-1 to TRBJ2-7; D ambiguous. The CDR3 has 14 residues. Germline V CDR1 and CDR2: MNHNS, SASEGT. Deletions cut 3 bases from V and 1 base from J, with 10 bases between. In DNA, the CDR3 is TGTGCCAGCAGTGATCTGGGCCATTCCTACGAGCAGTACTTC. Protein: CASSDLGHSYEQYF.

The V and J genes are TRBV19 and TRBJ1-4; 8 bases align to TRBD1. The germline V gene has CDR1 LNHDA and CDR2 SQIVND (reference sequence). The length of the CDR3 is 13 residues. Trimming at V came to 6 bases and at J to 4 bases, leaving 1 base not matched to a gene. The CDR3 region has the DNA TGTGCCAGTAGAGACAGGGGTAATGAAAAACTGTTTTTT. This translates into CASRDRGNEKLFF.

This clone was found a few times. The rearrangement links TRBV27 to TRBJ2-7, with 7 positions matching TRBD1. CDR1 MNHEY and CDR2 SMNVEV come from the germline V gene (reference sequence). CDR3 length equals 12 residues. The V segment lost 6 bases and the J segment 2 bases; nucleotides outside the gene matches: 1. The CDR3 DNA follows: TGTGCCAGCAGAAGGGGGCCCTACGAGCAGTACTTC. It codes for CASRRGPYEQYF.

The chain recombines TRBV9 with TRBJ2-7, with TRBD2 as a possible D gene (5 bases). The germline V and J ends were trimmed by 4 bases and 6 bases, with 17 bases remaining between them. Germline V gives CDR1 SGDLS, CDR2 YYNGEE. The CDR3 loop spans 14 amino acids. CDR3 in DNA: TGTGCCAGCAGCCCCCAGAGGAGCGGCCGCGAGCAGTACTTC. Residues: CASSPQRSGREQYF.

This clone was found once. The genes are TRBV20-1 and TRBJ2-1; D may match TRBD1 or TRBD2 (5 bases each). The germline V gene has CDR1 DFQATT and CDR2 SNEGSKA (reference sequence). The CDR3 is 10 residues long. V shed 6 bases and J shed 5 bases, with 5 bases lying between them. Here the CDR3 reads CSAGHNEQFF. As DNA, the CDR3 is TGCAGTGCGGGACACAATGAGCAGTTCTTC.

The chain uses TRBV11-2 and TRBJ2-7, with TRBD1 identical over 8 bases. This CDR3 region has 16 residues. V was pared by 2 bases and J by 5 bases, with 11 bases of the junction left unmatched. Germline V lookup: CDR1 SGHAT, CDR2 FQNNGV. CDR3 region: CASSLIRGQGAHEQYF. The CDR3 DNA reads as TGTGCCAGCAGCTTAATTAGAGGGCAGGGGGCCCACGAGCAGTACTTC.

The chain is built from TRBV7-2 and TRBJ1-2, with D unresolved. V was clipped by 0 bases and J by 8 bases, with 13 bases between them. From germline, CDR1 is SGHTA and CDR2 FQGNSA. The CDR3 spans 14 residues. CDR3 sequence: CASSLASRGNGYTF. The DNA for the CDR3 is TGTGCCAGCAGCTTAGCGTCCCGCGGGAACGGCTACACCTTC. Drawing the rest from reference TRBV7-2 and TRBJ1-2, the complete variable domain is GAGVSQSPSNKVTEKGKDVELRCDPISGHTALYWYRQSLGQGLEFLIYFQGNSAPDKSGLPSDRFSAERTGGSVSTLTIQRTQQEDSAVYLCASSLASRGNGYTFGSGTRLTVV.

This clone was seen a single time. V usage is TRBV7-8 and J usage is TRBJ2-1; D gene unclear. The CDR3 consists of 13 residues. Trimming removed 6 bases at V and 8 bases at J, with 14 bases between. Looked up from germline, CDR1 is SGHVS and CDR2 is FQNEAQ. This CDR3 is CASREPSGDEQFF. The CDR3 DNA follows: TGTGCCAGCAGGGAACCCAGTGGTGATGAGCAGTTCTTC.

This clone was seen once. The chain carries TRBV10-2 and TRBJ2-3; perhaps TRBD1 as D (6 bases). Trimming removed 8 bases at V and 3 bases at J, with 15 bases between. CDR1 WSHSY and CDR2 SAAADI come from the germline V gene. This CDR3 has 14 amino acids. CDR3 sequence (DNA): TGCGCCAGCGGAGAGGGACACAGGACAGATACGCAGTATTTT. Residues: CASGEGHRTDTQYF.

The chain uses TRBV5-1 and TRBJ2-7; D not resolved. Germline values: CDR1 SGHRS, CDR2 YFSETQ. The CDR3 has 14 amino acids. V lost 4 bases to trimming and J lost 2 bases, with 13 bases between them. CDR3 region: CASSTDTPPYEQYF. CDR3 DNA: TGCGCCAGCAGCACCGACACCCCACCCTACGAGCAGTACTTC. Together with reference TRBV5-1 and TRBJ2-7, the CDR3 gives the full variable domain: KAGVTQTPRYLIKTRGQQVTLSCSPISGHRSVSWYQQTPGQGLQFLFEYFSETQRNKGNFPGRFSGRQFSNSRSEMNVSTLELGDSALYLCASSTDTPPYEQYFGPGTRLTVT.

This clone has just one count. J is TRBJ2-1 and V is TRBV30; no definite D call. The CDR3 spans 14 residues. The V end was cut by 4 bases, the J end by 9 bases, with 19 bases between. The germline V gene encodes CDR1 GTSNPN and CDR2 SVGIG (reference sequence). The CDR3 reads CAWTYSSALGEQFF. The CDR3 region has the DNA TGTGCCTGGACCTACTCTTCTGCTTTAGGTGAGCAGTTCTTC.

The chain uses TRBV6-8 and TRBJ1-1; TRBD1 matches 8 bases. Germline loops: CDR1 MNHGY, CDR2 SAAAGT. J gave up 1 base and V 5 bases, and 3 bases lay outside the gene matches. The CDR3 length is 14 residues. The chain's CDR3 is CASSGGQANTEAFF. The DNA of the CDR3 is TGTGCCAGCAGTGGGGGACAGGCGAACACTGAAGCTTTCTTT.

The chain links TRBV6-5 to TRBJ1-1; D remains ambiguous. Germline V CDR1 and CDR2: MNHEY, SVGAGI. V lost 2 bases to trimming and J lost 1 base, with 2 bases between them. This CDR3 spans 12 amino acids. The CDR3, as DNA: TGTGCCAGCAGTTACCGGAACACTGAAGCTTTCTTT. Protein sequence: CASSYRNTEAFF.

The chain employs TRBV18 and TRBJ2-2; tentatively, D is TRBD2 (5 bases). The CDR3 sequence is 15 residues long. V dropped 3 bases and J dropped 4 bases, with 12 bases sitting between them. Germline V gene data show CDR1 as KGHSH and CDR2 as LQKENI. CDR3 sequence reads: CASSPLRDGTGELFF. The CDR3, as DNA: TGTGCCAGCTCACCCCTCCGGGATGGCACCGGGGAGCTGTTTTTT.

This chain connects TRBV30 to TRBJ2-3; no clear D gene. V lost 1 base to trimming and J lost 2 bases, with 7 bases between them. Looked up from germline, CDR1 is GTSNPN and CDR2 is SVGIG (reference sequence). CDR3 length: 13 residues. CDR3 DNA sequence: TGTGCCTGGAGTGGTAGCAACACAGATACGCAGTATTTT. Protein product: CAWSGSNTDTQYF.

The chain recombines TRBV30 with TRBJ2-5; 8 positions match TRBD1. Germline assignment: CDR1 GTSNPN and CDR2 SVGIG (reference sequence). The CDR3 spans 15 residues. The junction had 8 bases not matched to a gene; V was cut back by 0 bases and J by 5 bases. CDR3 sequence (DNA): TGTGCCTGGAGTGTAGGTCAGGGGGCGCGGGAGACCCAGTACTTC. Its translation is CAWSVGQGARETQYF.

The genes are TRBV5-4 and TRBJ1-3, with D possibly being TRBD1 (5 bases). Germline values: CDR1 SGHNT, CDR2 YYREEE (reference sequence). The CDR3 covers 16 residues. V was pared by 0 bases and J by 2 bases, with 12 bases between. DNA for the CDR3: TGTGCCAGCAGCTTGGTTCCCGGGGGGACTGGAAACACCATATATTTT. This translates into CASSLVPGGTGNTIYF. Full variable domain (rest looked up from reference TRBV5-4 and TRBJ1-3): ETGVTQSPTHLIKTRGQQVTLRCSSQSGHNTVSWYQQALGQGPQFIFQYYREEENGRGNFPPRFSGLQFPNYSSELNVNALELDDSALYLCASSLVPGGTGNTIYFGEGSWLTVV.